The rows below give T cell receptor beta chains drawn from one sample of a study of Ad26.COV2.S vaccination and SARS-CoV-2 variants. Clones were sequenced by immunoSEQ multiplex PCR, and TCRdb holds only the in-frame ones, with some missing. The data hold about 350,000 clones, with 92% observed a single time. The sample was peripheral blood, taken after recovery from COVID-19. The origin of the receptors is a human donor who had recovered from COVID-19. Both conserved end residues are part of each CDR3. Fields, in order: J gene, D gene, V gene, clone size, CDR3 DNA, CDR3 protein. The D gene is left open where the match is weak. Size is stated for part of the rows, as once, few or many counts, or as a class when the clone is expanded.

TRBJ1-6 | TRBD1 | TRBV3-1/TRBV3-2 | few | TGTGCCAGCAGCCAAGCCGTTACAGGGGGCAATTCACCCCTCCACTTT | CASSQAVTGGNSPLHF
TRBJ1-6 | NA | TRBV13 | NA | TGTGCCAGCAGCTTCGGGAATTCACCCCTCCACTTT | CASSFGNSPLHF
TRBJ1-5 | NA | TRBV7-2 | NA | TGTGCCAGCAGCTTAGCAGATTATAGCAATCAGCCCCAGCATTTT | CASSLADYSNQPQHF
TRBJ1-1 | TRBD1 | TRBV11-2 | NA | TGTGCCAGCAGCTTTGAACGACAGGGCCTAAGTTGGACTGAAGCTTTCTTT | CASSFERQGLSWTEAFF
TRBJ1-6 | NA | TRBV7-2 | NA | TGTGCCAGCAGCTTAAACAGGATTAATTCACCCCTCCACTTT | CASSLNRINSPLHF
TRBJ2-1 | TRBD2 | TRBV5-4 | NA | TGTGCCAGCAGCGCGTATTTCGGGACTAGCGGGGGCCTTAGGAATGAGCAGTTCTTC | CASSAYFGTSGGLRNEQFF
TRBJ1-1 | TRBD1 | TRBV6-6 | NA | TGTGCCAGCAGACCACTACAGGGGGAGTACACTGAAGCTTTCTTT | CASRPLQGEYTEAFF
TRBJ2-5 | NA | TRBV18 | NA | TGTGCCAGCTCCCAAGAGACCCAGTACTTC | CASSQETQYF
TRBJ1-4 | TRBD1 | TRBV18 | NA | TGTGCCAGCTCCAAAGGACAGGGCGGGAGTAATGAAAAACTGTTTTTT | CASSKGQGGSNEKLFF
TRBJ1-1 | NA | TRBV19 | NA | TGTGCCAGTAGTATGGGGGCGACAGGTAACACTGAAGCTTTCTTT | CASSMGATGNTEAFF
TRBJ2-5 | NA | TRBV7-9 | NA | TGTGCCAGCAGCCGCTATTCTAGGGATCAAGAGACCCAGTACTTC | CASSRYSRDQETQYF
TRBJ1-1 | TRBD1 | TRBV6-5 | NA | TGTGCCAGCAGTCCACTTACACAGGGGACGGGGGGAGCTTTCTTT | CASSPLTQGTGGAFF
TRBJ2-3 | TRBD1 | TRBV29-1 | once | TGCAGCGTTGAAGGACAGGGGGGTGGCACAGATACGCAGTATTTT | CSVEGQGGGTDTQYF
TRBJ1-1 | NA | TRBV27 | once | TGTGCCAGCAGCCTCTGGGGGGGGTTGGTGCACACTGAAGCTTTCTTT | CASSLWGGLVHTEAFF
TRBJ1-3 | NA | TRBV4-1 | NA | TGCGCCAGCAGCCAAGAGGGGGGAGCCTCTGGAAACACCATATATTTT | CASSQEGGASGNTIYF
TRBJ1-2 | TRBD1 | TRBV7-9 | NA | TGTGCCAGCAGCGTTGGGGGACAGGGGACTGGCTACACCTTC | CASSVGGQGTGYTF
TRBJ2-7 | NA | TRBV3-1/TRBV3-2 | NA | TGTGCCAGCAGCCAAGACGGGGGCTCCTACGAGCAGTACTTC | CASSQDGGSYEQYF
TRBJ1-3 | NA | TRBV3-1/TRBV3-2 | once | TGTGCCAGCAGCCAAGAATTACAGACTGCTGGAAACACCATATATTTT | CASSQELQTAGNTIYF
TRBJ2-3 | NA | TRBV29-1 | NA | TGCAGCGTTGAAGGTATTGGGGACACGGCCTACACAGATACGCAGTATTTT | CSVEGIGDTAYTDTQYF
TRBJ1-4 | NA | TRBV10-1 | NA | TGCGCCAGCAGTGAGTCGGGGCCCGGGAATGAAAAACTGTTTTTT | CASSESGPGNEKLFF
TRBJ2-1 | NA | TRBV27 | NA | TGTGCCAGCAGTTTAGGGCTCGATGAGCAGTTCTTC | CASSLGLDEQFF
TRBJ1-2 | NA | TRBV5-4 | NA | TGTGCCAGCAGCTTGGGTGGCAGGGTGAGTCTATCATATGGCTACACCTTC | CASSLGGRVSLSYGYTF
TRBJ1-2 | NA | TRBV5-8 | NA | TGTGCCAGCATCGACAGGCTCAGAAACTATGGCTACACCTTC | CASIDRLRNYGYTF
TRBJ2-1 | NA | TRBV7-2 | NA | TGTGCCAGCAGGCCAACAGGGCTTGAGCAGTTCTTC | CASRPTGLEQFF
TRBJ2-1 | NA | TRBV6-2/TRBV6-3 | NA | TGTGCCAGCAGTTCTTCCCTGGGCGGGGGCGCGTACAATGAGCAGTTCTTC | CASSSSLGGGAYNEQFF
TRBJ1-1 | NA | TRBV3-1/TRBV3-2 | NA | TGTGCCAGCAGCCCCGGGACACATAACACTGAAGCTTTCTTT | CASSPGTHNTEAFF
TRBJ1-3 | NA | TRBV2 | NA | TGTGCCAGCAGGAGAAGCTCTGGAAACACCATATATTTT | CASRRSSGNTIYF
TRBJ1-1 | NA | TRBV5-5 | NA | TGTGCCAGCAGCTCTTCCTCCCGGGGGGCTGACCTTGAAGCTTTCTTT | CASSSSSRGADLEAFF
TRBJ2-1 | NA | TRBV7-2 | once | TGTGCCAGCAGGACCCCGCCGGGACGAGGGGTCAATGAGCAGTTCTTC | CASRTPPGRGVNEQFF
TRBJ1-2 | TRBD1 | TRBV7-8 | NA | TGTGCCAGCAGCCCCAACCCACAGGGGGCTGTGGACTATGGCTACACCTTC | CASSPNPQGAVDYGYTF
TRBJ1-1 | NA | TRBV18 | NA | TGTGCCAGCTCACCAGGGACAACCCCGCCTGGGCGAAGCACTGAAGCTTTCTTT | CASSPGTTPPGRSTEAFF
TRBJ2-7 | TRBD2 | TRBV7-8 | NA | TGTGCCAGCAGCCTGACGGGGGGAACCTACGAGCAGTACTTC | CASSLTGGTYEQYF
TRBJ2-1 | NA | TRBV10-2 | NA | TGCGCCAGCAGTGAGAGGCCAGCGGGCAGCTACAATGAGCAGTTCTTC | CASSERPAGSYNEQFF
TRBJ1-5 | NA | TRBV19 | NA | TGTGCCAGTAGTGCACACACAGCCTATCAGCCCCAGCATTTT | CASSAHTAYQPQHF
TRBJ1-2 | TRBD1 | TRBV3-1/TRBV3-2 | NA | TGTGCCAGCAGCACCCGACCCCAGGGGGTTCTCTATGGCTACACCTTC | CASSTRPQGVLYGYTF
TRBJ2-5 | NA | TRBV12-3/TRBV12-4 | NA | TGTGCCAGCAGTGGCTCCCTGGGAGAGACCCAGTACTTC | CASSGSLGETQYF
TRBJ1-2 | NA | TRBV9 | once | TGTGCCAGCAGCGTGGTCCAGGGGGGCTACACCTTC | CASSVVQGGYTF
TRBJ1-1 | NA | TRBV27 | NA | TGTGCCAGCAGTTTATCTCCTGAGGGTTTCACTGAAGCTTTCTTT | CASSLSPEGFTEAFF
TRBJ1-2 | NA | TRBV4-3 | few | TGCGCCAGCAGCCAAGATTTCACAGGCTATGGCTACACCTTC | CASSQDFTGYGYTF
TRBJ2-7 | NA | TRBV6-5 | NA | TGTGCCAGCAGTTACTTGGGACAATACGAGCAGTACTTC | CASSYLGQYEQYF
TRBJ1-1 | NA | TRBV4-1 | NA | TGCGCCAGCAGCCAAGGGGCCACTGAAGCTTTCTTT | CASSQGATEAFF
TRBJ2-7 | TRBD1 | TRBV2 | NA | TGTGCCAGCAGTGGTTCGGTCAGGGGGCCGGCCGGAACTTACTACGAGCAGTACTTC | CASSGSVRGPAGTYYEQYF
TRBJ1-1 | NA | TRBV7-9 | NA | TGTGCCACCCGTGGGGGGACCACTGAAGCTTTCTTT | CATRGGTTEAFF
TRBJ2-1 | TRBD1 | TRBV7-2 | NA | TGTGCCAGCAGCCCACGGGACAGAGTACCCAATGAGCAGTTCTTC | CASSPRDRVPNEQFF
TRBJ2-7 | TRBD1 | TRBV6-5 | NA | TGTGCCAGCAGTTCCAACCTGGGACAGACGTACTTGGAGCAGTACTTC | CASSSNLGQTYLEQYF